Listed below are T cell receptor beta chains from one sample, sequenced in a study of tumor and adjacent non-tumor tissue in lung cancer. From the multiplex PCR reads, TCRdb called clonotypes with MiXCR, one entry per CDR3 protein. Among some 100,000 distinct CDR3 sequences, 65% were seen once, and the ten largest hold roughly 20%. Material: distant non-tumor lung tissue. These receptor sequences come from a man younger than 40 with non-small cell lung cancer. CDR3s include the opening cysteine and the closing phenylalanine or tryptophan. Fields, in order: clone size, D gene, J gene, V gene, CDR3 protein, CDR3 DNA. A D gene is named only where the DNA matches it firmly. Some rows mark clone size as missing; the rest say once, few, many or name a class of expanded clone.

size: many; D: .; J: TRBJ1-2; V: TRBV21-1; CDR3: CASTQPEAGTDGYTF; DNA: TGTGCCAGCACCCAGCCGGAGGCAGGGACTGATGGCTACACCTTC
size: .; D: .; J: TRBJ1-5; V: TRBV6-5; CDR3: CANSYQGSGDTQHF; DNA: TGTGCCAACAGTTATCAAGGGTCGGGGGACACGCAGCATTTT
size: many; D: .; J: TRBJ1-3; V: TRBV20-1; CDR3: CSARGDTGNTIYF; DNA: TGCAGTGCTAGAGGCGACACTGGAAACACCATATATTTT
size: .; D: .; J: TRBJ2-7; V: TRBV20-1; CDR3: CSAEKDRDYEQYF; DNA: TGCAGTGCCGAGAAGGACAGAGACTACGAGCAGTACTTC
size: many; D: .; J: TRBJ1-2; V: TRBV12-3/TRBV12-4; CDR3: CASSLIHQGAGYTF; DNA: TGTGCCAGCAGTCTTATTCATCAGGGTGCTGGCTACACCTTC
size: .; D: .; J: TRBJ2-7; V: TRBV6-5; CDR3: CARSPRLTYEQYF; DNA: TGTGCCAGGAGTCCGAGACTCACCTACGAGCAGTACTTC
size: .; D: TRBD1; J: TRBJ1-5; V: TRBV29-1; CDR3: CSIVDRGNQPQHF; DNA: TGCAGTATCGTCGACAGGGGCAATCAGCCCCAGCATTTT
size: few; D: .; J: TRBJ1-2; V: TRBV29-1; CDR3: CSARNPGGGGYTF; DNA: TGCAGCGCCCGGAACCCCGGGGGCGGCGGCTACACCTTC
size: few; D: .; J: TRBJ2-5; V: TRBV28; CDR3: CASSAGGGARETQYF; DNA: TGTGCCAGCAGTGCAGGAGGCGGGGCGCGGGAGACCCAGTACTTC
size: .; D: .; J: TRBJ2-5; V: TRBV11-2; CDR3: CASSSTGETQYF; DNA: TGTGCCAGCAGCTCGACCGGAGAGACCCAGTACTTC
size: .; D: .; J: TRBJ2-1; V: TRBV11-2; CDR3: CASSLGSGTVYNEQFF; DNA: TGTGCCAGCAGCTTAGGATCTGGGACGGTCTACAATGAGCAGTTCTTC
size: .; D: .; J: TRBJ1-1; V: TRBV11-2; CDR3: CASRQIRGGNTEAFF; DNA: TGTGCCAGCAGACAAATTAGGGGGGGGAACACTGAAGCTTTCTTT
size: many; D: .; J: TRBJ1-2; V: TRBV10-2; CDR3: CASSPDRLYGYTF; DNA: TGCGCCAGCAGCCCCGACAGACTCTATGGCTACACCTTC
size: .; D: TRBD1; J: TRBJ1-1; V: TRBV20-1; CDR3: CSAIVSGGTGASGTEAFF; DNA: TGCAGTGCAATTGTATCAGGGGGGACAGGAGCGAGCGGCACTGAAGCTTTCTTT
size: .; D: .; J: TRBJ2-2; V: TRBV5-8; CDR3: CDSSRRGLTSAGELFF; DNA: TGTGACAGCAGCCGCCGCGGACTTACGTCGGCCGGGGAGCTATTTTTT
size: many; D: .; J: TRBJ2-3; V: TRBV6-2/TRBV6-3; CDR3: CASSPVRGADTQYF; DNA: TGTGCCAGCAGTCCGGTGAGGGGAGCAGATACGCAGTATTTT
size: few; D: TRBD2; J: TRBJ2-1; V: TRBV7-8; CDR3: CASSLVGGGAGGEQFF; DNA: TGTGCCAGCAGCTTAGTTGGGGGAGGGGCGGGGGGTGAGCAGTTCTTC
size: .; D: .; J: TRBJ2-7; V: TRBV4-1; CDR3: CTSNQDETGRTYEQYF; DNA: TGCACCAGCAACCAAGACGAGACAGGACGGACCTACGAGCAGTACTTC
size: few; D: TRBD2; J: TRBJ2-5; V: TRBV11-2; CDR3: CASRVIAGAMKTQYF; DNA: TGTGCCAGCAGGGTTATAGCGGGGGCTATGAAGACCCAGTACTTC
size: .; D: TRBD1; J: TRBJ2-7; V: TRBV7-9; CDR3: CASSLEDRGSHEQYF; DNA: TGTGCCAGCAGCTTAGAGGACAGGGGCTCCCACGAGCAGTACTTC
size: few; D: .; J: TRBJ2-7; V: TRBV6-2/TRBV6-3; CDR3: CASINLVGVSEQYF; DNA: TGTGCCAGCATTAACCTAGTGGGAGTGAGCGAGCAGTACTTC
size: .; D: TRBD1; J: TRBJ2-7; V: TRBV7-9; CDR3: CASSLGTDTYEQYF; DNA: TGTGCAAGCAGCTTAGGGACAGATACCTACGAGCAGTACTTC
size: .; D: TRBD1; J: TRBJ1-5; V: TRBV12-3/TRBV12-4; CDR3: CASSLNPGGSQSQHF; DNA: TGTGCCAGCAGTTTAAACCCAGGGGGGTCTCAGTCCCAGCATTTT
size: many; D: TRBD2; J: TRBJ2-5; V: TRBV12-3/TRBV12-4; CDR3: CASSLPGGVGTQYF; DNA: TGTGCCAGCAGTCTCCCGGGGGGTGTAGGGACCCAGTACTTC
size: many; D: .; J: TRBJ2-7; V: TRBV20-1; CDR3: CSARLESSYEQYF; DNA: TGCAGTGCTAGGCTCGAGAGCTCCTACGAGCAGTACTTC
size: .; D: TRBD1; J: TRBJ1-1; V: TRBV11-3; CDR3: CASSPGQLGTEAFF; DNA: TGTGCCAGCAGCCCGGGACAGCTAGGCACTGAAGCTTTCTTT
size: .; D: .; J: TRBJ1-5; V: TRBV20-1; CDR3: CSAKAGFNKPQHF; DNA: TGCAGTGCTAAAGCAGGGTTCAATAAGCCCCAACATTTT
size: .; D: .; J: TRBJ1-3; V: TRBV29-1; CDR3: CGARGWCGNTIYF; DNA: TGCGGCGCCCGGGGGTGGTGTGGAAACACCATATACTTT
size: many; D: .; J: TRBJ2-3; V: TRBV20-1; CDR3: CSAKIRDHTSTDTQYF; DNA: TGCAGTGCCAAAATCAGGGACCACACTAGCACAGATACGCAGTATTTT
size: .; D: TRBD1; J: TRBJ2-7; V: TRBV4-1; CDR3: CASSQGETGGIRETYEQCF; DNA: TGCGCCAGCAGCCAAGGGGAGACAGGGGGCATTAGGGAAACCTACGAGCAGTGCTTC
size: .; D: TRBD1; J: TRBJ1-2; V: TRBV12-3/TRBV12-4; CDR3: CTSSRDRAYGYIF; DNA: TGTACCAGCAGTCGGGACAGAGCCTATGGCTACATCTTC
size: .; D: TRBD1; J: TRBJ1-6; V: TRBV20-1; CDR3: CSARGTGSSALRF; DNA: TGCAGTGCTAGGGGGACAGGGAGCTCAGCCCTCCGCTTT